This note documents a single T cell receptor beta chain sequence. The protocol was immunoSEQ multiplex PCR, while the TCRdb copy is restricted to in-frame clones and leaves out a portion. The repertoire holds about 300,000 clones, about 90% seen once, with around 1.9% in the top ten. This CDR3 spans 19 amino acids. J lost 2 bases, V lost 3 bases, and 15 bases had no gene match. Germline loops: CDR1 ENHRY, CDR2 SYGVKD. This record belongs to a study of blood T cell repertoires in COVID-19. The origin of this receptor is a woman in her twenties or thirties with COVID-19, enrolled during active disease. Sequencing used peripheral blood. The chain employs TRBV10-3 and TRBJ2-7; the match to TRBD1 covers 11 bases. In nucleotides, the CDR3 is TGTGCCATCAGTGACCCCGGGGGGACAGGGGGTCGCCTTACCTACGAGCAGTACTTC. It codes for CAISDPGGTGGRLTYEQYF.